The 16 T cell receptor beta chains given below trace back to one sample, sequenced in a study of cytotoxic CD8 clonotypes in ibrutinib-treated CLL. Sequenced by immunoSEQ multiplex PCR; TCRdb stores in-frame clones only, minus some. The table lists about 300,000 clones, more than 70% of them singletons, with approximately 5.6% in the top ten. Sequencing was performed on PBMCs, taken at disease progression, from a patient treated with ibrutinib. These receptors all come from a human donor with chronic lymphocytic leukemia.

V gene TRBV7-7 combines with J gene TRBJ2-5; TRBD1 agrees at 7 bases. The CDR3 covers 17 residues. Germline-derived CDR1 and CDR2 are SSHAT and FNYEAQ (reference sequence). V lost 5 bases to trimming and J lost 4 bases; unmatched junction nucleotides: 16. This CDR3 reads CASSPQQGLLSLETQYF. CDR3 nucleotide sequence: TGTGCCAGCAGCCCCCAACAGGGGCTCCTCTCCCTAGAGACCCAGTACTTC. The variable domain in full, with the rest retrieved from reference TRBV7-7 and TRBJ2-5, is GAGVSQSPRYKVTKRGQDVTLRCDPISSHATLYWYQQALGQGPEFLTYFNYEAQPDKSGLPSDRFSAERPEGSISTLTIQRTEQRDSAMYRCASSPQQGLLSLETQYFGPGTRLLVL.

In its sample, this clone was seen once. The rearrangement uses TRBV14 and TRBJ1-1, with D hard to call. This CDR3 region has 13 residues. Looked up from germline, CDR1 is SGHDN and CDR2 is FVKESK. Trimming removed 3 bases at V and 4 bases at J, with 9 bases between. In DNA form, the CDR3 reads TGTGCCAGCAGCCACAACCCGGGCACTGAAGCTTTCTTT. The encoded protein is CASSHNPGTEAFF.

This sequence joins TRBV7-2 and TRBJ1-4; D not resolved. Trimming took 0 bases from V and 12 from J, leaving 8 bases between them. Germline V gene lookup returns CDR1 SGHTA and CDR2 FQGNSA. The CDR3 totals 12 residues. The CDR3 region has the DNA TGTGCCAGCAGCTTAGCGGTCGGGGAACTGTTTTTT. It translates to CASSLAVGELFF.

This clone was seen a few times. The gene calls are TRBV6-5 and TRBJ2-7; TRBD1 matches 8 bases. Germline V lookup: CDR1 MNHEY, CDR2 SVGAGI. The length of the CDR3 is 14 residues. The V gene end was trimmed by 0 bases and the J gene end by 6 bases; junction bases not matched to a gene: 4. The DNA of the CDR3 is TGTGCCAGCAGTTACTCGAGGCAGGGGGCCGAGCAGTACTTC. This encodes CASSYSRQGAEQYF.

The chain recombines TRBV2 with TRBJ2-3; D remains ambiguous. The CDR3 runs to 13 residues. Germline CDR1 SNHLY, CDR2 FYNNEI. V lost 6 bases and J 0 bases, leaving 7 bases between the germline ends. The CDR3, as DNA: TGTGCCAGCAGGGATAAGAGCACAGATACGCAGTATTTT. It specifies CASRDKSTDTQYF.

The chain uses TRBV9 and TRBJ1-4, with 7 bases aligning to TRBD1. The V and J ends lost 0 bases and 8 bases, in that order; junction bases with no gene match: 7. Germline V lookup: CDR1 SGDLS, CDR2 YYNGEE. The CDR3 is 15 residues long. The CDR3 is CASSVGPGGLEKLFF. CDR3 sequence (DNA): TGTGCCAGCAGCGTAGGACCAGGGGGTTTGGAAAAACTGTTTTTT.

This clone turned up a few times. The chain uses TRBV29-1 and TRBJ2-3, with 7 bases matching TRBD2. Trimming at V came to 3 bases and at J to 1 base, leaving 1 base not matched to a gene. The CDR3 totals 13 residues. Per germline, CDR1 SQVTM and CDR2 ANQGSEA. CDR3 residues: CSVDSGGTDTQYF. As DNA, the CDR3 is TGCAGCGTTGACAGCGGGGGCACAGATACGCAGTATTTT.

The genes are TRBV6-1 and TRBJ1-2; perhaps TRBD1 as D (5 bases). Trimming stripped 7 bases from V and 4 bases from J, with 13 bases between. CDR3 length: 13 residues. Germline V gene lookup returns CDR1 MNHNS and CDR2 SASEGT. The CDR3 sequence: CASIQWGGYGYTF. The CDR3 nucleotides are TGTGCCAGCATCCAATGGGGGGGCTATGGCTACACCTTC.

The chain is built from TRBV15 and TRBJ2-5, with TRBD1 matching 11 bases. Germline CDR1 and CDR2: LNHNV and YYDKDF (reference sequence). The V segment lost 0 bases and the J segment 2 bases; nucleotides outside the gene matches: 11. The CDR3 runs to 19 residues. In DNA form, the CDR3 reads TGTGCCACCAGCAGAGATATTTTGTTGGACAGGGGGCGGCAAGAGACCCAGTACTTC. Its translation: CATSRDILLDRGRQETQYF. Based on the CDR3 plus reference TRBV15 and TRBJ2-5, the full variable domain is DAMVIQNPRYQVTQFGKPVTLSCSQTLNHNVMYWYQQKSSQAPKLLFHYYDKDFNNEADTPDNFQSRRPNTSFCFLDIRSPGLGDTAMYLCATSRDILLDRGRQETQYFGPGTRLLVL.

DNA for the CDR3: TGTGCCAGCTCACCACCGAAGGGAACAAACTCCTACGAGCAGTACTTC. It yields the protein CASSPPKGTNSYEQYF. This chain connects TRBV18 to TRBJ2-7, with D uncertain. The CDR3 spans 16 residues. CDR1 and CDR2 (germline): KGHSH, LQKENI. V lost 0 bases and J lost 0, with 12 bases in between.

The chain is built from TRBV5-1 and TRBJ2-2; 10 bases match TRBD2. In germline, CDR1 is SGHRS, CDR2 YFSETQ. The CDR3 totals 17 residues. Losses at the gene ends were 4 bases for V and 1 base for J; bases not matched to a gene: 7. CDR3 amino acids: CASSPGTSAQNTGELFF. Here the CDR3 DNA reads TGCGCCAGCAGCCCCGGGACTAGCGCTCAGAACACCGGGGAGCTGTTTTTT.

This chain links TRBV12-5 with TRBJ1-1, with 9 positions matching TRBD1. The germline CDR1 and CDR2 sequences are LGHNT and FRNRAP. The CDR3 is 14 residues long. V gave up 6 bases and J gave up 4 bases; unmatched junction bases: 6. The CDR3 sequence is CASGTGTGFTEAFF. The CDR3 nucleotides are TGTGCTAGTGGAACCGGGACAGGGTTCACTGAAGCTTTCTTT.

J is TRBJ2-2 and V is TRBV2; D might be TRBD2 (7 bases). V lost 2 bases to trimming and J lost 7 bases, with 17 bases between them. CDR1 and CDR2 from the germline V gene are SNHLY and FYNNEI. The CDR3 runs to 16 residues. The CDR3 loop is CASSENLGGGIGELFF. The CDR3, as DNA: TGTGCCAGCAGTGAAAACCTGGGAGGGGGTATCGGGGAGCTGTTTTTT.

This chain uses TRBV18 with TRBJ2-1; either TRBD1 or TRBD2 may supply D (5 bases each). The CDR3 sequence is 16 residues long. V lost 3 bases and J lost 4, with 16 bases in between. Germline CDR1 KGHSH, CDR2 LQKENI. CDR3 loop: CASSPSRGRGYNEQFF. The CDR3 nucleotides are TGTGCCAGCTCACCGTCGAGGGGTCGTGGGTACAATGAGCAGTTCTTC.

This CDR3 reads CATSPAGSSYEQYF. CDR3 nucleotides: TGTGCCACCTCACCCGCTGGCAGCTCCTACGAGCAGTACTTC. The J gene is TRBJ2-7, the V gene TRBV6-6; D unresolved. CDR3 length equals 14 residues. The germline CDR1 and CDR2 sequences are MNHNY and SVGAGI (reference sequence). Between the trimmed V and J ends, which lost 10 bases and 0 bases, there was a span of 16 bases.

The chain recombines TRBV11-3 with TRBJ2-7, with unresolved D. CDR1 is SGHNT, CDR2 YENEEA, per germline. V was shortened by 1 base and J by 2 bases, with 6 bases between the two germline ends. The CDR3 extends over 13 amino acids. Here the CDR3 DNA reads TGTGCCAGCAGCTTAGTGGCCACCTACGAGCAGTACTTC. Translating it yields CASSLVATYEQYF.